A selection of T cell receptor beta chains follows, all from one sample in a study of CD8+ T cells in alopecia areata. Only in-frame clones appear in the TCRdb table, and some are missing; sequencing was by immunoSEQ multiplex PCR. The sample shows roughly 140,000 clones, around 50% of them seen only once. The sample consisted of CD8+ T cells sorted from blood, taken at week 0. These receptors were taken from a human donor with alopecia areata. The CDR3 runs from the conserved cysteine through the conserved F or W. The D gene is left open where the match is weak. Some rows have no size entry. The others give once, few or many, or a class for an expanded clone.

d_call | j_call | v_call | clone_size | cdr3_aa | cdr3_nt
. | TRBJ1-1 | TRBV7-9 | few | CASSLSLQKALNTEAFF | TGTGCCAGCAGCTTATCACTCCAAAAAGCATTGAACACTGAAGCTTTCTTT
. | TRBJ2-7 | TRBV4-2 | . | CASSPTPVGYESYEQYF | TGTGCCAGCAGCCCCACCCCGGTAGGGTACGAATCCTACGAGCAGTACTTC
. | TRBJ2-2 | TRBV9 | . | CASSASGQPNTGELFF | TGTGCCAGCAGCGCCTCTGGACAGCCGAACACCGGGGAGCTGTTTTTT
. | TRBJ2-7 | TRBV29-1 | . | CSVEDSGGGSPYEQYF | TGCAGCGTTGAAGATTCCGGCGGAGGCAGCCCCTACGAGCAGTACTTC
TRBD1 | TRBJ1-2 | TRBV7-9 | . | CASSDSGTGVHGYTF | TGTGCCAGCAGCGACTCCGGGACAGGGGTTCATGGCTACACCTTC
TRBD2 | TRBJ2-7 | TRBV27 | . | CASSLGRAYEQYF | TGTGCCAGCAGTTTAGGGAGGGCCTACGAGCAGTACTTC
. | TRBJ2-1 | TRBV29-1 | . | CSVVRADSYNEQFF | TGCAGCGTTGTACGGGCGGACTCTTACAATGAGCAGTTCTTC
. | TRBJ1-5 | TRBV29-1 | few | CSVGKGDNQPQHF | TGCAGCGTTGGTAAGGGGGACAATCAGCCCCAGCATTTT
. | TRBJ2-7 | TRBV15 | . | CATSREADEQYF | TGTGCCACCAGCAGAGAGGCAGATGAGCAGTACTTC
TRBD2 | TRBJ2-5 | TRBV2 | few | CASTGGARETQYF | TGTGCCAGCACCGGGGGGGCCAGAGAGACCCAGTACTTC
. | TRBJ1-1 | TRBV30 | once | CAWSSGVAEAFF | TGTGCCTGGAGTTCGGGGGTGGCTGAAGCTTTCTTT
. | TRBJ2-5 | TRBV6-1 | . | CASSSRGGIETQYF | TGTGCCAGCAGTTCCCGTGGGGGGATAGAGACCCAGTACTTC
TRBD1 | TRBJ2-7 | TRBV6-1 | few | CASSAGGPYEQYF | TGTGCCAGCAGTGCAGGGGGCCCCTACGAGCAGTACTTC
TRBD1 | TRBJ1-1 | TRBV5-1 | . | CASSPIKQGAAEAFF | TGCGCCAGCAGCCCAATAAAGCAGGGGGCTGCTGAAGCTTTCTTT
. | TRBJ1-4 | TRBV7-8 | . | CASSPYEGGVEKLFF | TGTGCCAGCAGCCCCTATGAGGGGGGGGTGGAAAAACTGTTTTTT
. | TRBJ1-1 | TRBV19 | . | CASSIGQGLVTEAFF | TGTGCCAGTAGTATAGGGCAGGGGCTGGTCACTGAAGCTTTCTTT
TRBD1 | TRBJ2-4 | TRBV27 | . | CASRGTGMGIQYF | TGTGCCAGCAGAGGGACAGGGATGGGCATTCAGTACTTC
. | TRBJ2-1 | TRBV29-1 | . | CSVPGVSGSYNEQFF | TGCAGCGTCCCGGGGGTTAGCGGTTCCTACAATGAGCAGTTCTTC
. | TRBJ1-2 | TRBV4-3 | . | CASSPHLDRTYGYTF | TGCGCCAGCAGCCCGCATCTGGACAGAACCTATGGCTACACCTTC
TRBD2 | TRBJ2-7 | TRBV29-1 | few | CSVEGGTSGYEQYF | TGCAGCGTTGAAGGCGGGACTAGCGGGTACGAGCAGTACTTC
. | TRBJ1-1 | TRBV6-5 | once | CASSYSQGGEAFF | TGTGCCAGCAGTTACTCCCAGGGAGGTGAAGCTTTCTTT
. | TRBJ1-2 | TRBV12-5 | . | CASDEPRFPLYGYTF | TGTGCTAGCGATGAACCCCGGTTTCCCCTCTATGGCTACACCTTC
. | TRBJ1-2 | TRBV19 | . | CASTRDGGYTF | TGTGCCAGTACCAGAGACGGGGGCTACACCTTC
. | TRBJ1-2 | TRBV27 | . | CASSLSRQRGYTF | TGTGCCAGCAGTTTATCCAGACAGCGTGGCTACACCTTC